The next 8 T cell receptor beta chains were all read from a single sample in a study of blood T cell repertoires in COVID-19. The protocol was immunoSEQ multiplex PCR, while the TCRdb copy is restricted to in-frame clones and leaves out a portion. The sample lists around 39,000 clones, 86% occurring once. Input material: peripheral blood. The source of these receptors is a man aged 60 to 75 with active COVID-19.

V is TRBV7-3 and J is TRBJ2-1; 10 nucleotides line up with TRBD2. With V trimmed by 2 bases and J by 0 bases, 10 bases remained unmatched. The CDR3 consists of 19 residues. Germline V gene sequence: CDR1 SGHTA, CDR2 FQGTGA. The CDR3 reads CASSLVGTSVESSYNEQFF. The CDR3 DNA reads as TGTGCCAGCAGCTTAGTTGGGACTAGCGTTGAGAGCTCCTACAATGAGCAGTTCTTC. The full variable domain, in which reference TRBV7-3 and TRBJ2-1 provide the parts outside the CDR3, is GAGVSQTPSNKVTEKGKYVELRCDPISGHTALYWYRQSLGQGPEFLIYFQGTGAADDSGLPNDRFFAVRPEGSVSTLKIQRTERGDSAVYLCASSLVGTSVESSYNEQFFGPGTRLTVL.

The chain combines TRBV19 with TRBJ1-2, with TRBD1 as a possible D gene (5 bases). Trimming cost V 7 bases and J 2 bases, with 11 bases left between them. Germline CDR1 is LNHDA and CDR2 is SQIVND (reference sequence). The CDR3 has 13 residues. The CDR3 sequence is CASKVGGNYGYTF. CDR3 coding DNA: TGTGCCAGTAAGGTGGGGGGAAACTATGGCTACACCTTC.

This chain links TRBV13 with TRBJ2-7, with TRBD2 identical over 7 bases. Germline CDR1 PRHDT, CDR2 FYEKMQ (reference sequence). The CDR3 contains 14 residues. J gave up 7 bases and V 6 bases, and 12 bases lay outside the gene matches. Here the CDR3 DNA reads TGTGCCAGCAGACCGCGGGGAGGGACGGGGGAGCAGTACTTC. Amino acids: CASRPRGGTGEQYF.

The chain employs TRBV7-3 and TRBJ2-6; no reliable D call. CDR3 length equals 14 residues. The V gene lost 5 bases and the J gene lost 0 bases, with 5 bases spanning the gap. The germline CDR1 and CDR2 sequences are SGHTA and FQGTGA. The CDR3: CASSLNSGANVLTF. CDR3 sequence (DNA): TGTGCCAGCAGCCTTAACTCTGGGGCCAACGTCCTGACTTTC.

J is TRBJ2-1 and V is TRBV5-1, with TRBD1 as a possible D gene (7 bases). Germline values: CDR1 SGHRS, CDR2 YFSETQ. The CDR3 loop spans 16 amino acids. V lost 5 bases and J lost 5, with 20 bases in between. This CDR3 reads CASSRPGGTENNEQFF. The CDR3 bases are TGCGCCAGCAGTCGCCCGGGCGGGACAGAGAACAATGAGCAGTTCTTC. The variable domain in full, completed from reference TRBV5-1 and TRBJ2-1, reads KAGVTQTPRYLIKTRGQQVTLSCSPISGHRSVSWYQQTPGQGLQFLFEYFSETQRNKGNFPGRFSGRQFSNSRSEMNVSTLELGDSALYLCASSRPGGTENNEQFFGPGTRLTVL.

The J gene is TRBJ2-1, the V gene TRBV9; 13 bases map to TRBD2. The CDR3 runs to 15 residues. CDR1 is SGDLS and CDR2 is YYNGEE in the germline V gene. Trimming at V came to 4 bases and at J to 8 bases, leaving 6 bases not matched to a gene. The CDR3 loop is CASSSGLAGVYEQFF. CDR3 in DNA: TGTGCCAGCAGCTCAGGACTAGCGGGAGTCTATGAGCAGTTCTTC.

J is TRBJ2-1 and V is TRBV12-3 or TRBV12-4, with 8 bases identical to TRBD2. This CDR3 is built from 13 residues. V lost 5 bases, J lost 6 bases, and 3 bases stayed unmatched. The CDR3 loop is CASSRGLVNEQFF. CDR3 in DNA: TGTGCCAGCAGTCGGGGACTAGTCAATGAGCAGTTCTTC.

The rearrangement joins TRBV6-1 to TRBJ2-7, with D possibly being TRBD2 (6 bases). Trimming removed 2 bases from V and 4 bases from J, with 18 bases in between. This CDR3 spans 16 amino acids. Germline CDR1 reads MNHNS; CDR2 reads SASEGT. The CDR3 region is CASSETVLRDVYEQYF. CDR3 DNA sequence: TGTGCCAGCAGTGAAACGGTCTTGCGGGACGTGTACGAGCAGTACTTC.